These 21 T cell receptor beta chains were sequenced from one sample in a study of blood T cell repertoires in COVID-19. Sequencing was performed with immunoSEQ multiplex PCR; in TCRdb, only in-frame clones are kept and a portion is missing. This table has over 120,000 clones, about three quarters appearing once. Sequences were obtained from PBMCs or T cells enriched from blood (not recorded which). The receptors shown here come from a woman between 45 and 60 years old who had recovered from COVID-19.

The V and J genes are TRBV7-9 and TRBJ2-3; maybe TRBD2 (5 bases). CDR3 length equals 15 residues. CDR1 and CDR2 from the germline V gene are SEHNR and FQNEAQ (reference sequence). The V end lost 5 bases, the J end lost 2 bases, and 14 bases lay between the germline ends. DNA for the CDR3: TGTGCCAGCAGCGACCGGGGTGGAGCCACAGATACGCAGTATTTT. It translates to CASSDRGGATDTQYF.

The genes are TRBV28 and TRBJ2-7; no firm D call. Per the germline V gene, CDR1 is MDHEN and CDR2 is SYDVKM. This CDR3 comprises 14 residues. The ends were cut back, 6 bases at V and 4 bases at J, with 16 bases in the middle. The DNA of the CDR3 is TGTGCCAGCAGGCCTCTAGTTTCCATTTACGAGCAGTACTTC. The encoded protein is CASRPLVSIYEQYF.

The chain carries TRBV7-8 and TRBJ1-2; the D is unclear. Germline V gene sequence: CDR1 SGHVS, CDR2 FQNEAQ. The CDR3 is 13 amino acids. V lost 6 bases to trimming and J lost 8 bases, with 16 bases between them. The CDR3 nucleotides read TGTGCCAGCAGAGTAGGAGAGGGAGGAGGCTACACCTTC. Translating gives CASRVGEGGGYTF.

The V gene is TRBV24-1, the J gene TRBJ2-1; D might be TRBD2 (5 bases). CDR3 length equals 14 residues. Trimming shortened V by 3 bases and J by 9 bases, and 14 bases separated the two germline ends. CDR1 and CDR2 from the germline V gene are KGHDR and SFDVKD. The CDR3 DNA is TGTGCCACCAGTGATGAGGTCACTAGGAGTGAGCAGTTCTTC. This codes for CATSDEVTRSEQFF.

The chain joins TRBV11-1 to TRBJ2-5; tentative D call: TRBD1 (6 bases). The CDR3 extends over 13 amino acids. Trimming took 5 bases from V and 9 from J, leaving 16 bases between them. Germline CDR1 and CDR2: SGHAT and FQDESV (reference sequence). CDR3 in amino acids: CASSIRGISPQYF. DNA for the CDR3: TGTGCCAGCAGCATTAGGGGGATCTCGCCCCAGTACTTC.

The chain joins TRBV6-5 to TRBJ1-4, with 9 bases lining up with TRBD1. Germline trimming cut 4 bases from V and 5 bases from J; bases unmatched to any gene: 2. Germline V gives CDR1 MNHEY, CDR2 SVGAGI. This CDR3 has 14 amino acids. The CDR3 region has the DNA TGTGCCAGCAGTTCTGGACAGGGGAATGAAAAACTGTTTTTT. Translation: CASSSGQGNEKLFF.

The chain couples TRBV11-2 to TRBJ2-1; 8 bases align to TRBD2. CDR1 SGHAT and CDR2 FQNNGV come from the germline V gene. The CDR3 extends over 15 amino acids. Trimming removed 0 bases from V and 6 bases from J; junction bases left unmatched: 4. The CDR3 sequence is CASSLESGGFNEQFF. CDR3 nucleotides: TGTGCCAGCAGCTTAGAATCGGGAGGGTTCAATGAGCAGTTCTTC.

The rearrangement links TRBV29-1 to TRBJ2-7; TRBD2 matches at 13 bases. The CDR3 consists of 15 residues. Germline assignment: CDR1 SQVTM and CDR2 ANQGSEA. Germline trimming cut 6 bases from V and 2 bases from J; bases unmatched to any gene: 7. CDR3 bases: TGCAGCGTGACGGGACTAGCGGGACTCCCCTACGAGCAGTACTTC. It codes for CSVTGLAGLPYEQYF.

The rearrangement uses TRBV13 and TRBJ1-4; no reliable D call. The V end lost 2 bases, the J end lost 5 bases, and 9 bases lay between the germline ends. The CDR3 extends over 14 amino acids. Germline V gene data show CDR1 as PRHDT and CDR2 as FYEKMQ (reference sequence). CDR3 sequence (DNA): TGTGCCAGCAGCTTACAAGGGAGAAATGAAAAACTGTTTTTT. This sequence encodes CASSLQGRNEKLFF.

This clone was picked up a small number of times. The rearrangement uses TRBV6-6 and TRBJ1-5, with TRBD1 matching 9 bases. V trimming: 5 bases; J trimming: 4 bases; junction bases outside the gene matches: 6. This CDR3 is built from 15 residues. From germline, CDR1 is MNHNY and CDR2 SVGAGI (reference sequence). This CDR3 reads CASSTGGGLNQPQHF. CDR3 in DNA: TGTGCCAGCAGTACAGGGGGCGGTTTAAATCAGCCCCAGCATTTT.

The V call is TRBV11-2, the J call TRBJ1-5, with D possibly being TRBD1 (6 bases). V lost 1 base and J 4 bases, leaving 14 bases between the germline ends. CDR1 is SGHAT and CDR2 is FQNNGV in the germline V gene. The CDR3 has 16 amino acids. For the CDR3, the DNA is TGTGCCAGCAGCTTAGGTCACAGGGACCCAAATCAGCCCCAGCATTTT. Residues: CASSLGHRDPNQPQHF.

The CDR3 loop is CASSPRALRGNSPLHF. The DNA of the CDR3 is TGTGCCAGCAGCCCCCGGGCCCTAAGGGGTAATTCACCCCTCCACTTT. The gene calls are TRBV9 and TRBJ1-6, with D possibly being TRBD1 (5 bases). The CDR3 spans 16 residues. Trimming left V 4 bases short and J 6 bases short, with 17 bases between. Germline loops: CDR1 SGDLS, CDR2 YYNGEE. The full variable domain, its missing parts supplied by reference TRBV9 and TRBJ1-6, is DSGVTQTPKHLITATGQRVTLRCSPRSGDLSVYWYQQSLDQGLQFLIQYYNGEERAKGNILERFSAQQFPDLHSELNLSSLELGDSALYFCASSPRALRGNSPLHFGNGTRLTVT.

CDR3 sequence: CASHFGGALGAEAFF. The CDR3 DNA sequence: TGCGCCAGCCACTTCGGAGGGGCCTTAGGGGCTGAAGCTTTCTTT. The chain employs TRBV5-1 and TRBJ1-1; weak D call: TRBD1 (5 bases). V shed 7 bases and J shed 6 bases, with 22 bases lying between them. Germline CDR1 is SGHRS and CDR2 is YFSETQ. This CDR3 is built from 15 residues.

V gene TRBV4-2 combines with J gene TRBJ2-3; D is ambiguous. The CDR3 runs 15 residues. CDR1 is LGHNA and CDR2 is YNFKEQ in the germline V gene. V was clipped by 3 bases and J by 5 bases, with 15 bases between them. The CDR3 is CASSHEAVSVDTQYF. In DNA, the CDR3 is TGTGCCAGCAGCCACGAGGCGGTTTCGGTAGATACGCAGTATTTT.

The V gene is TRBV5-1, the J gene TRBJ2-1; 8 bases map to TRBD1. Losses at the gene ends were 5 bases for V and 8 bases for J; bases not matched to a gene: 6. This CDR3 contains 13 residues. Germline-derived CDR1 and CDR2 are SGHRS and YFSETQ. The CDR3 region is CASSKDRVDEQFF. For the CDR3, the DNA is TGCGCCAGCAGTAAGGACAGGGTAGATGAGCAGTTCTTC. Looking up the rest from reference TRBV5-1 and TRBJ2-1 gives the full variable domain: KAGVTQTPRYLIKTRGQQVTLSCSPISGHRSVSWYQQTPGQGLQFLFEYFSETQRNKGNFPGRFSGRQFSNSRSEMNVSTLELGDSALYLCASSKDRVDEQFFGPGTRLTVL.

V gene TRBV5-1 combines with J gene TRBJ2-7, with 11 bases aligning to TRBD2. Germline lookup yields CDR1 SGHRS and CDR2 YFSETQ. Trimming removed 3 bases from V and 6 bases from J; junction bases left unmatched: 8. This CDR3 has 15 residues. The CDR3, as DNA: TGCGCCAGCAGCTCCGCGACTAGCGGGACTCGCGAGCAGTACTTC. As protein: CASSSATSGTREQYF.

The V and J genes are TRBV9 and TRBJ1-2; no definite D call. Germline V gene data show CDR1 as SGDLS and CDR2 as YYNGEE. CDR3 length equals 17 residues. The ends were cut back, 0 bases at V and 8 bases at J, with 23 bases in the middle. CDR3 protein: CASSVAPIVEGAEGYTF. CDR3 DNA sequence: TGTGCCAGCAGCGTAGCTCCAATCGTCGAGGGCGCGGAGGGCTACACCTTC.

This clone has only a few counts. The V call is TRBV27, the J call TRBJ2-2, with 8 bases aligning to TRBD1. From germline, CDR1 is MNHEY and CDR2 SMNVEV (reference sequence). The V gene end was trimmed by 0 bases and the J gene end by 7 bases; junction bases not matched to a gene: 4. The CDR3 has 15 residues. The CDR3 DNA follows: TGTGCCAGCAGTTTATCCAGGGGGCGTGGCGGGGAGCTGTTTTTT. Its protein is CASSLSRGRGGELFF.

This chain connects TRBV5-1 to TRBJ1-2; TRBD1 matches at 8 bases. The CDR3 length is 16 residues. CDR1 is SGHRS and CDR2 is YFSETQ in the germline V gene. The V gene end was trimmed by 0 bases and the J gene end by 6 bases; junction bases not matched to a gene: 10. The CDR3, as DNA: TGCGCCAGCAGCTTGGGGCTGACAGGGGAAAGGGATGGCTACACCTTC. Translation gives CASSLGLTGERDGYTF. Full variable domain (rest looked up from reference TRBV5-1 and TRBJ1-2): KAGVTQTPRYLIKTRGQQVTLSCSPISGHRSVSWYQQTPGQGLQFLFEYFSETQRNKGNFPGRFSGRQFSNSRSEMNVSTLELGDSALYLCASSLGLTGERDGYTFGSGTRLTVV.

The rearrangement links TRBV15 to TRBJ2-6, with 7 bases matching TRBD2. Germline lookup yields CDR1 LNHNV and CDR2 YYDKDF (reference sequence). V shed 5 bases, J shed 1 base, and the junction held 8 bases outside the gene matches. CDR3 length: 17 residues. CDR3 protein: CATSPGTGGSGANVLTF. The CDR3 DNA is TGTGCCACCAGCCCCGGGACGGGGGGTTCTGGGGCCAACGTCCTGACTTTC.

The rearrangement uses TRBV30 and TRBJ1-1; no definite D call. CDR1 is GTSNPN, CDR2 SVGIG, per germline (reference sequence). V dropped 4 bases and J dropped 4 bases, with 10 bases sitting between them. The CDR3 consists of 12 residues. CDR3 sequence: CAWTQWSTEAFF. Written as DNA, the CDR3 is TGTGCCTGGACCCAATGGAGCACTGAAGCTTTCTTT.